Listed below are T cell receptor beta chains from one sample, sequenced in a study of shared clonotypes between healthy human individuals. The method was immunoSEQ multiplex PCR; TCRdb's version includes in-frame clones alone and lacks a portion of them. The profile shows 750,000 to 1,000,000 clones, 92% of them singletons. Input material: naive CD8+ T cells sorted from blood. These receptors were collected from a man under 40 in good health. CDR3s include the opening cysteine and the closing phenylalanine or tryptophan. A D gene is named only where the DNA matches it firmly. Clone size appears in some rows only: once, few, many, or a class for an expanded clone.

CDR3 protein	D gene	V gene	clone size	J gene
CASSLRLFNEQFF	NA	TRBV13	NA	TRBJ2-1
CASSPRGSYEQYF	NA	TRBV11-2	NA	TRBJ2-7
CASSEDRVYNQPQHF	NA	TRBV6-1	NA	TRBJ1-5
CASSEGTVSAQPQHF	TRBD1	TRBV5-1	NA	TRBJ1-5
CASSHPTTASGNTIYF	NA	TRBV2	NA	TRBJ1-3
CASIGSLYEQYF	NA	TRBV2	NA	TRBJ2-7
CASSITNGAANTGELFF	NA	TRBV27	NA	TRBJ2-2
CASSSPSGRAPYEQYF	TRBD2	TRBV28	NA	TRBJ2-7
CASSLLRGSYNEQFF	NA	TRBV14	NA	TRBJ2-1
CASRVGSGVIQPQHF	NA	TRBV27	NA	TRBJ1-5
CASSLADYSNQPQHF	NA	TRBV5-5	NA	TRBJ1-5
CASSIDHGQGVNTEAFF	TRBD1	TRBV19	NA	TRBJ1-1
CASLPWGLSNQPQHF	NA	TRBV12-2	once	TRBJ1-5
CASSWAGQETQYF	NA	TRBV7-9	once	TRBJ2-5
CASSLRGSVNEQFF	NA	TRBV27	NA	TRBJ2-1
CASSLQRVPYEQYF	NA	TRBV28	NA	TRBJ2-7
CASSLPREGRYNEQFF	TRBD2	TRBV9	NA	TRBJ2-1
CASSAGGLWTEAFF	NA	TRBV6-1	NA	TRBJ1-1
CASSPGGSSYEQYF	TRBD2	TRBV7-9	NA	TRBJ2-7
CASSLGQGLSEQYF	TRBD1	TRBV9	NA	TRBJ2-7
CASSDGPETQYF	NA	TRBV7-9	NA	TRBJ2-5